Presented here are 32 T cell receptor beta chains from one specimen sequenced in a study of cytotoxic CD8 clonotypes in ibrutinib-treated CLL. Method: immunoSEQ multiplex PCR; TCRdb's copy keeps in-frame clones and lacks some. The sample lists tens of thousands of clones; about two thirds were seen once. Sequencing used PBMCs, obtained after 12 months of ibrutinib treatment. Source of these receptors: a human donor with chronic lymphocytic leukemia.

This clone was recorded a few times. The chain employs TRBV5-6 and TRBJ1-1, with 10 bases fitting TRBD1. The CDR3 loop spans 16 amino acids. J was trimmed by 1 base and V by 1 base; bases with no gene match: 4. CDR1 and CDR2 (germline): SGHDT, YYEEEE. CDR3 nucleotides: TGTGCCAGCAGCTTGTGGGACAGGGGACCGAACACTGAAGCTTTCTTT. This translates into CASSLWDRGPNTEAFF.

This clone came up once. V is TRBV7-6 and J is TRBJ2-2; D is unclear. There are 14 residues in the CDR3. V dropped 0 bases and J dropped 5 bases, with 7 bases sitting between them. The germline CDR1 and CDR2 sequences are SGHVS and FNYEAQ. In nucleotides, the CDR3 is TGTGCCAGCAGCTTAGCTCTAATAACCGGGGAGCTGTTTTTT. This codes for CASSLALITGELFF.

The genes are TRBV5-4 and TRBJ2-3; D not certain. V was cut by 0 bases and J by 0 bases, with 11 bases left in between. Germline loops: CDR1 SGHNT, CDR2 YYREEE (reference sequence). The CDR3 loop spans 16 amino acids. The CDR3 protein is CASSLGMKGSTDTQYF. The CDR3 DNA reads as TGTGCCAGCAGCTTGGGAATGAAGGGTAGCACAGATACGCAGTATTTT.

The gene calls are TRBV11-2 and TRBJ2-2; 7 bases align to TRBD1. With 3 bases clipped from V and 5 bases from J, the junction kept 6 bases outside the gene matches. The CDR3 totals 15 residues. CDR1 and CDR2 (germline): SGHAT, FQNNGV. This CDR3 is CASSLRQGLTGELFF. CDR3 coding DNA: TGTGCCAGCAGCTTGAGACAGGGCCTAACCGGGGAGCTGTTTTTT.

This clone was counted between two and nine times. The rearrangement links TRBV2 to TRBJ2-7, with D possibly called TRBD1 or TRBD2 (6 bases each). In germline, CDR1 is SNHLY, CDR2 FYNNEI. Trimming took 11 bases from V and 4 from J, leaving 15 bases between them. The CDR3 length is 12 residues. Written as DNA, the CDR3 is TGTGCCTTAGAAGGGGGAGGATACGAGCAGTACTTC. Translated: CALEGGGYEQYF.

The genes are TRBV7-6 and TRBJ1-5; TRBD1 aligns across 7 bases. This CDR3 spans 14 amino acids. The trim removed 1 base at V and 6 bases at J, leaving 3 bases unmatched. Germline loops: CDR1 SGHVS, CDR2 FNYEAQ. Here the CDR3 DNA reads TGTGCCAGCAGCTTAGGACAGGGAGGTCAGCCCCAGCATTTT. Translating it yields CASSLGQGGQPQHF.

This clone has more than one count but fewer than ten. This chain uses TRBV6-6 with TRBJ1-1, with a possible D match to TRBD1 (6 bases). V lost 5 bases and J lost 6, with 16 bases in between. Germline assignment: CDR1 MNHNY and CDR2 SVGAGI (reference sequence). The CDR3 contains 14 residues. CDR3 bases: TGTGCCAGCAGTAACGCCGGGACAACATCTGAAGCTTTCTTT. It specifies CASSNAGTTSEAFF.

The V call is TRBV6-5, the J call TRBJ1-1; possibly TRBD1 for D (5 bases). Germline V lookup: CDR1 MNHEY, CDR2 SVGAGI. Trimming cost V 3 bases and J 3 bases, with 11 bases left between them. This CDR3 contains 14 residues. The CDR3 here is CASSYLGGDTEAFF. The CDR3 nucleotides read TGTGCCAGCAGTTATTTGGGGGGGGACACTGAAGCTTTCTTT.

In this sample, this clone turned up a few times. This rearrangement joins TRBV10-3 to TRBJ2-7, with TRBD1 identical over 11 bases. J was trimmed by 5 bases and V by 7 bases; bases with no gene match: 1. CDR1 is ENHRY, CDR2 SYGVKD, per germline. The CDR3 is 12 amino acids. Written as DNA, the CDR3 is TGTGCCATCATGGGACAGGGGGACGAGCAGTACTTC. This codes for CAIMGQGDEQYF.

This clone has only one observation. The rearrangement links TRBV25-1 to TRBJ1-2; 7 nucleotides align to TRBD1. The CDR3 extends over 17 amino acids. V was pared by 4 bases and J by 3 bases, with 14 bases of the junction left unmatched. The V gene's germline CDR1 is MGHDK and CDR2 SYGVNS. DNA for the CDR3: TGTGCCAGCAGTGGATCACAGGGGAAAGGGGCGTACTATGGCTACACCTTC. Translating gives CASSGSQGKGAYYGYTF.

The chain carries TRBV4-2 and TRBJ1-6; D call uncertain. The germline CDR1 and CDR2 sequences are LGHNA and YNFKEQ. There are 14 residues in the CDR3. The V and J ends lost 0 bases and 6 bases respectively, with 6 bases between them. The CDR3 DNA reads TGTGCCAGCAGCCAAGATCAGGTTAATTCACCCCTCCACTTT. The encoded protein is CASSQDQVNSPLHF.

This clone was seen a few times. The chain is built from TRBV6-1 and TRBJ1-1; tentative D call: TRBD1 (6 bases). The CDR3 extends over 10 amino acids. Trimming pared 6 bases from V and 7 bases from J, leaving 6 bases between. Germline V gene sequence: CDR1 MNHNS, CDR2 SASEGT. The CDR3 loop reads CASRQGEAFF. Here the CDR3 DNA reads TGTGCCAGCAGACAGGGTGAAGCTTTCTTT.

This clone has more than one count but fewer than ten. The genes are TRBV7-3 and TRBJ1-1; maybe TRBD1 (6 bases). Germline loops: CDR1 SGHTA, CDR2 FQGTGA. This CDR3 has 14 amino acids. The V end was cut by 0 bases, the J end by 3 bases, with 8 bases between. The CDR3 here is CASSLTSGDTEAFF. The CDR3 DNA reads as TGTGCCAGCAGCTTAACATCAGGGGACACTGAAGCTTTCTTT.

This chain joins TRBV7-3 and TRBJ1-1; D is uncertain. Germline values: CDR1 SGHTA, CDR2 FQGTGA. The CDR3 length is 13 residues. Trimming removed 8 bases from V and 0 bases from J, with 10 bases in between. In nucleotides, the CDR3 is TGTGCCAGCTCCCTCGATCTGAACACTGAAGCTTTCTTT. Translation: CASSLDLNTEAFF.

CDR3 in DNA: TGCGCCAGCAGCCCGCCCCGTACCCAAGAGACCCAGTACTTC. Its translation: CASSPPRTQETQYF. This chain joins TRBV5-1 and TRBJ2-5; no definite D call. Trimming pared 4 bases from V and 1 base from J, leaving 11 bases between. Germline CDR1 is SGHRS and CDR2 is YFSETQ. CDR3 length equals 14 residues.

The chain carries TRBV18 and TRBJ1-4; 8 positions agree with TRBD1. CDR1 KGHSH and CDR2 LQKENI come from the germline V gene. After removal of 1 base from V and 1 base from J, the junction contained 5 bases not matched to a gene. This CDR3 region has 17 residues. The CDR3 protein is CASSPRVTGGTNEKLFF. For the CDR3, the DNA is TGTGCCAGCTCACCACGGGTAACAGGGGGAACTAATGAAAAACTGTTTTTT.

This clone was observed once. This chain links TRBV7-3 with TRBJ2-3; 8 bases fit TRBD2. V trimming: 4 bases; J trimming: 4 bases; junction bases outside the gene matches: 4. The CDR3 is 14 residues long. CDR1 SGHTA and CDR2 FQGTGA come from the germline V gene. The chain's CDR3 is CASSSSGGADTQYF. CDR3 DNA: TGTGCCAGCAGCTCCAGCGGGGGAGCAGATACGCAGTATTTT.

The rearrangement joins TRBV7-2 to TRBJ2-7; perhaps TRBD2 as D (7 bases). The germline V gene has CDR1 SGHTA and CDR2 FQGNSA. This CDR3 has 14 amino acids. V was cut by 0 bases and J by 6 bases, with 12 bases left in between. The CDR3 protein is CASSLAGGPGEQYF. CDR3 coding DNA: TGTGCCAGCAGCTTAGCGGGGGGGCCCGGCGAGCAGTACTTC.

The chain couples TRBV9 to TRBJ2-7, with 7 nucleotides matching TRBD1. J lost 4 bases, V lost 5 bases, and 9 bases had no gene match. CDR3 length: 14 amino acids. The V gene's germline CDR1 is SGDLS and CDR2 YYNGEE. The CDR3 bases are TGTGCCAGCAGTCCAGGACAGGCTCCATACGAGCAGTACTTC. Protein: CASSPGQAPYEQYF.

The genes are TRBV18 and TRBJ1-6; D call uncertain. The V gene lost 3 bases and the J gene lost 10 bases, with 13 bases spanning the gap. CDR3 size: 14 residues. Germline CDR1 is KGHSH and CDR2 is LQKENI. In DNA form, the CDR3 reads TGTGCCAGCTCACCCGGGCCAGAAAGGTCACCCCTCCACTTT. This sequence encodes CASSPGPERSPLHF.

The chain joins TRBV27 to TRBJ2-3, with 11 positions matching TRBD2. Germline trimming cut 3 bases from V and 4 bases from J; bases unmatched to any gene: 3. The CDR3 consists of 15 residues. Germline-derived CDR1 and CDR2 are MNHEY and SMNVEV (reference sequence). CDR3 in amino acids: CASSFSGGAPDTQYF. The CDR3 DNA reads as TGTGCCAGCAGTTTTAGCGGGGGGGCCCCAGATACGCAGTATTTT.

This chain connects TRBV7-8 to TRBJ1-5; D not resolved. This CDR3 has 13 amino acids. V gave up 1 base and J gave up 7 bases, with 8 bases separating them. Germline CDR1 and CDR2: SGHVS and FQNEAQ. The CDR3 spells CASSLGPAQPQHF. The CDR3 bases are TGTGCCAGCAGCTTAGGACCCGCGCAGCCCCAGCATTTT.

The sample holds a few counts of this clone. The chain carries TRBV6-5 and TRBJ1-6, with D unresolved. Deletions cut 5 bases from V and 14 bases from J, with 13 bases between. Germline values: CDR1 MNHEY, CDR2 SVGAGI. CDR3 length: 12 residues. The DNA of the CDR3 is TGTGCCAGCAGTCAAGGTTTGTCGACCCTCCACTTT. It yields the protein CASSQGLSTLHF.

V usage is TRBV19 and J usage is TRBJ2-7; the D is unclear. The V end was cut by 2 bases, the J end by 7 bases, with 18 bases between. The CDR3 extends over 15 amino acids. The germline gives CDR1 LNHDA, CDR2 SQIVND (reference sequence). The chain's CDR3 is CASSIPGRSPREQYF. In DNA form, the CDR3 reads TGTGCCAGTAGTATACCCGGCAGGTCTCCCAGGGAGCAGTACTTC.

The chain uses TRBV6-5 and TRBJ1-3; the D is unclear. The CDR3 runs to 14 residues. Germline V gives CDR1 MNHEY, CDR2 SVGAGI. V lost 7 bases and J 0 bases, leaving 10 bases between the germline ends. In DNA form, the CDR3 reads TGTGCCAGCAACCCGGGCGGCTCTGGAAACACCATATATTTT. The encoded protein is CASNPGGSGNTIYF.

CDR3 in DNA: TGTGCCAGCAGTTCGCGGACAGGGGTAAACTACGAGCAGTACTTC. Translation gives CASSSRTGVNYEQYF. V is TRBV28 and J is TRBJ2-7, with 9 bases matching TRBD1. Per germline, CDR1 MDHEN and CDR2 SYDVKM. V gave up 4 bases and J gave up 3 bases; unmatched junction bases: 7. The CDR3 is 15 amino acids.

This clone came up a few times. This chain connects TRBV4-1 to TRBJ2-5; possibly TRBD1 or TRBD2 for D (5 bases each). This CDR3 is 14 amino acids long. The V gene's germline CDR1 is MGHRA and CDR2 YSYEKL. V was clipped by 1 base and J by 5 bases, with 11 bases between them. This chain's CDR3 is CASSQGGAVETQYF. The CDR3 DNA is TGCGCCAGCAGCCAAGGAGGGGCGGTGGAGACCCAGTACTTC.

The chain employs TRBV6-1 and TRBJ1-5; D is perhaps TRBD1 (6 bases). This CDR3 region has 16 residues. V was pared by 2 bases and J by 6 bases, with 17 bases between. CDR1 is MNHNS and CDR2 is SASEGT in the germline V gene. DNA of the CDR3: TGTGCCAGCAGTGAATTGCGAACAGGGTTAGGTCAGCCCCAGCATTTT. Amino acids: CASSELRTGLGQPQHF.

This clone was picked up one time. The chain has TRBV6-4 and TRBJ1-5, with D possibly being TRBD1 (6 bases). CDR1 MRHNA and CDR2 SNTAGT come from the germline V gene. V was pared by 6 bases and J by 0 bases, with 24 bases between. CDR3 length: 19 residues. The CDR3 nucleotides are TGTGCCAGCAGAAGCCCGGGAGGGGGGGAACTAAATAGCAATCAGCCCCAGCATTTT. It is translated as CASRSPGGGELNSNQPQHF.

In this sample, this clone turned up a few times. This chain links TRBV6-1 with TRBJ1-2; 9 bases map to TRBD1. This CDR3 is built from 15 residues. Losses at the gene ends were 1 base for V and 6 bases for J; bases not matched to a gene: 6. CDR1 MNHNS and CDR2 SASEGT come from the germline V gene. In DNA, the CDR3 is TGTGCCAGCAGTGAAGACGGGACAGGGTGGAATGGCTACACCTTC. It translates to CASSEDGTGWNGYTF.

The rearrangement uses TRBV15 and TRBJ2-1; perhaps TRBD1 as D (5 bases). The CDR3 spans 14 residues. Germline lookup yields CDR1 LNHNV and CDR2 YYDKDF (reference sequence). Deletions cut 8 bases from V and 3 bases from J, with 14 bases between. CDR3 amino acids: CATLPGWNYNEQFF. CDR3 in DNA: TGTGCCACCTTACCAGGGTGGAACTACAATGAGCAGTTCTTC.

The rearrangement joins TRBV29-1 to TRBJ1-1; D is perhaps TRBD1 (5 bases). The CDR3 length is 16 residues. Germline CDR1 is SQVTM and CDR2 is ANQGSEA. V dropped 1 base and J dropped 0 bases, with 15 bases sitting between them. CDR3 region: CSVEGATGVLNTEAFF. As DNA, the CDR3 is TGCAGCGTTGAAGGGGCAACAGGCGTCCTGAACACTGAAGCTTTCTTT. Using reference TRBV29-1 and TRBJ1-1 for the parts outside the CDR3, the full variable domain is SAVISQKPSRDICQRGTSLTIQCQVDSQVTMMFWYRQQPGQSLTLIATANQGSEATYESGFVIDKFPISRPNLTFSTLTVSNMSPEDSSIYLCSVEGATGVLNTEAFFGQGTRLTVV.